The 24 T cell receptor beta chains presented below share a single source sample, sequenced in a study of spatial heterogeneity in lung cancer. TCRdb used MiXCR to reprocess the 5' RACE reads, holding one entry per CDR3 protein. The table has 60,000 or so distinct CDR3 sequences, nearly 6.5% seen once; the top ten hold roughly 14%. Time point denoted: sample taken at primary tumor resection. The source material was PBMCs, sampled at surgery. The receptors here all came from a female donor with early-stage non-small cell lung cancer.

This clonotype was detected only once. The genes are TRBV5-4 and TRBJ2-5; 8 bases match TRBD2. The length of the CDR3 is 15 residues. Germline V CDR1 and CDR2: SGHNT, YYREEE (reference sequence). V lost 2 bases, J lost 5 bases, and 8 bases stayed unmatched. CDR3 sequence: CASSFIGSGVETQYF. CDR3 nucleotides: TGTGCCAGCAGCTTCATAGGTAGCGGGGTGGAGACCCAGTACTTC.

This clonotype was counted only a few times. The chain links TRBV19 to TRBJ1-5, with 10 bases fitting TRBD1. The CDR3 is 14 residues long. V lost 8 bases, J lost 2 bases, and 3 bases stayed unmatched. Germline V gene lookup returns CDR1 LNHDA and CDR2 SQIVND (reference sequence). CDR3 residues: CASDRGLRNQPQHF. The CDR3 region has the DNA TGTGCCAGTGACAGGGGGCTCCGCAATCAGCCCCAGCATTTT.

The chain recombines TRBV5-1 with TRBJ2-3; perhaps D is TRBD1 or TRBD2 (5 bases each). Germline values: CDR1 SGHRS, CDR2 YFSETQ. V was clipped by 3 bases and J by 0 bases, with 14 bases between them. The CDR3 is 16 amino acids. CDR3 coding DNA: TGCGCCAGCAGCTCGACCACCGGGGCTAGCACAGATACGCAGTATTTT. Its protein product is CASSSTTGASTDTQYF. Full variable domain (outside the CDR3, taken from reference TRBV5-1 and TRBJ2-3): KAGVTQTPRYLIKTRGQQVTLSCSPISGHRSVSWYQQTPGQGLQFLFEYFSETQRNKGNFPGRFSGRQFSNSRSEMNVSTLELGDSALYLCASSSTTGASTDTQYFGPGTRLTVL.

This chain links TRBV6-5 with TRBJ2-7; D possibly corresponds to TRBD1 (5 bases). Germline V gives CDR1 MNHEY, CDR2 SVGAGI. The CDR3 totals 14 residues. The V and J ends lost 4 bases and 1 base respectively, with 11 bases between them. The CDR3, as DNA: TGTGCCAGCAGTTTATCTACAGGTTCCTACGAGCAGTACGTC. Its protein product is CASSLSTGSYEQYV.

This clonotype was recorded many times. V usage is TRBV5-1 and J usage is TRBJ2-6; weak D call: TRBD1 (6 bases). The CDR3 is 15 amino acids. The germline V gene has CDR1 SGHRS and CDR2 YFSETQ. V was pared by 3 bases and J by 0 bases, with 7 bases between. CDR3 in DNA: TGCGCCAGCAGCTCCAGGGGCTCTGGGGCCAACGTCCTGACTTTC. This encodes CASSSRGSGANVLTF.

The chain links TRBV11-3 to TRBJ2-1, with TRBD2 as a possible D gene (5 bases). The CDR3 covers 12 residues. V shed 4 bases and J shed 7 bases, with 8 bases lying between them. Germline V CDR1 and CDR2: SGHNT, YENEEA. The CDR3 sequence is CASSYPGNEQFF. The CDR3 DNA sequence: TGTGCCAGCAGCTATCCGGGAAATGAGCAGTTCTTC.

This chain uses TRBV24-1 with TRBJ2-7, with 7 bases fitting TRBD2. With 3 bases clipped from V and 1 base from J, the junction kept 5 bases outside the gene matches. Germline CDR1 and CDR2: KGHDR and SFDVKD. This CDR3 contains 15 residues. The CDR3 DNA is TGTGCCACCAGTGATCCGTCCGGGAGGTCCTACGAGCAGTACTTC. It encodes CATSDPSGRSYEQYF.

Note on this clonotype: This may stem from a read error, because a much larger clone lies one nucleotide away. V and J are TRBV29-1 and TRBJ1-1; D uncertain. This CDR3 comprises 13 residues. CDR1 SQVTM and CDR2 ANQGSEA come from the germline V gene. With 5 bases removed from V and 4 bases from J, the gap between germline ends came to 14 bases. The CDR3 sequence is CSVRTGMSTEAFF. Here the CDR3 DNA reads TGCAGCGTTCGGACGGGGATGAGCACTGAAGCTTTCTTT.

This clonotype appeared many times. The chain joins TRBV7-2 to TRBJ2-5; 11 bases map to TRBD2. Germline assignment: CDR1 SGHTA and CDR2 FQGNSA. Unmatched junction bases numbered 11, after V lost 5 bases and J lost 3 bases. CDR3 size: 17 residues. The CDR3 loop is CASSLRSSGGSKETQYF. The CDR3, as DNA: TGTGCCAGCAGCCTAAGGTCTAGCGGGGGGTCAAAAGAGACCCAGTACTTC.

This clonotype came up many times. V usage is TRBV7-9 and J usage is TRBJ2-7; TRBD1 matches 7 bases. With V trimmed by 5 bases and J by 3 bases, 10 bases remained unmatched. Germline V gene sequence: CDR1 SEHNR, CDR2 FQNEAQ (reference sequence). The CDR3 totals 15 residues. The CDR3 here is CASSAQTGSHYEQYF. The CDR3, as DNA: TGTGCCAGCAGCGCTCAGACAGGGAGTCACTACGAGCAGTACTTC.

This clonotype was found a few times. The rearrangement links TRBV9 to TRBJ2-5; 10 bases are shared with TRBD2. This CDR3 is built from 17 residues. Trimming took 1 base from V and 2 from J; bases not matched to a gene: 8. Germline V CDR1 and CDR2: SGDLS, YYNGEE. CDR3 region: CASSVMPSGSKQETQYF. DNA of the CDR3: TGTGCCAGCAGCGTAATGCCTAGCGGGAGTAAACAAGAGACCCAGTACTTC. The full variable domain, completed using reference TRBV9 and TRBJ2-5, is DSGVTQTPKHLITATGQRVTLRCSPRSGDLSVYWYQQSLDQGLQFLIQYYNGEERAKGNILERFSAQQFPDLHSELNLSSLELGDSALYFCASSVMPSGSKQETQYFGPGTRLLVL.

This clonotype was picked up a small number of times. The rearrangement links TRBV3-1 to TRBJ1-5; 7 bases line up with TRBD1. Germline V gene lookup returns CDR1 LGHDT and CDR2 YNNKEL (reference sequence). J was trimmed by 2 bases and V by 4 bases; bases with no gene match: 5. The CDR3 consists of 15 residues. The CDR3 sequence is CASSPDREGNQPQHF. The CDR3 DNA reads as TGTGCCAGCAGCCCCGACAGGGAAGGCAATCAGCCCCAGCATTTT.

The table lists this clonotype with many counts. The CDR3 nucleotides are TGTGCCAGCAGAAAGAGTGGGACTAGCAAGTTCTTC. This codes for CASRKSGTSKFF. J is TRBJ2-1 and V is TRBV7-9; 9 bases line up with TRBD2. This CDR3 is 12 amino acids long. Unmatched junction bases numbered 8, after V lost 6 bases and J lost 14 bases. Germline lookup yields CDR1 SEHNR and CDR2 FQNEAQ (reference sequence).

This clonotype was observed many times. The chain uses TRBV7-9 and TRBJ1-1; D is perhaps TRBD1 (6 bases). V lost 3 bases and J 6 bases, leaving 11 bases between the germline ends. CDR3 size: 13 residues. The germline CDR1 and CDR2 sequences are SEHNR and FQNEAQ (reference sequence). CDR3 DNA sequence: TGTGCCAGCAGCTTGACAGGATACTCTGAAGCTTTCTTT. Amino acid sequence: CASSLTGYSEAFF. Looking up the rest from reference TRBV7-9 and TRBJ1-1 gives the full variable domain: DTGVSQNPRHKITKRGQNVTFRCDPISEHNRLYWYRQTLGQGPEFLTYFQNEAQLEKSRLLSDRFSAERPKGSFSTLEIQRTEQGDSAMYLCASSLTGYSEAFFGQGTRLTVV.

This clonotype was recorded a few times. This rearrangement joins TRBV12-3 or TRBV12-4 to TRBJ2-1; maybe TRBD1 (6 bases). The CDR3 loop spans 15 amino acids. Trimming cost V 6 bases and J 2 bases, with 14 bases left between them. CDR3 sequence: CASRPTGNTYNEQFF. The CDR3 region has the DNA TGTGCCAGCAGACCCACAGGGAACACCTACAATGAGCAGTTCTTC.

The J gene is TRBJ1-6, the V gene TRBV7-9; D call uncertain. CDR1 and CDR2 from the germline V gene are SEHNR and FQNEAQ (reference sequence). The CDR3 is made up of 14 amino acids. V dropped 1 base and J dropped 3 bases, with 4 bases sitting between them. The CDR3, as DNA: TGTGCCAGCAGCTTAGACAGCTATAATTCACCCCTCCACTTT. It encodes CASSLDSYNSPLHF.

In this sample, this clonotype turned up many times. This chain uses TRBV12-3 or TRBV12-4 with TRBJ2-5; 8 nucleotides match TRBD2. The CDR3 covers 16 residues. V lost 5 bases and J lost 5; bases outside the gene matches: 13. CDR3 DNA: TGTGCCAGCAGTCCCCGGGAGGGCAGTTTCGGGGAGACCCAGTACTTC. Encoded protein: CASSPREGSFGETQYF.

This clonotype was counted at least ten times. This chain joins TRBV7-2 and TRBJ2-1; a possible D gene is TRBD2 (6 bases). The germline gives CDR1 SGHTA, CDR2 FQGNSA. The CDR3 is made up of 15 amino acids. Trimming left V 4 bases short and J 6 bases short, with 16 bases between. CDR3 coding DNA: TGTGCCAGCAGCTCTGGGACTCAGGGCCCCAATGAGCAGTTCTTC. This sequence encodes CASSSGTQGPNEQFF.

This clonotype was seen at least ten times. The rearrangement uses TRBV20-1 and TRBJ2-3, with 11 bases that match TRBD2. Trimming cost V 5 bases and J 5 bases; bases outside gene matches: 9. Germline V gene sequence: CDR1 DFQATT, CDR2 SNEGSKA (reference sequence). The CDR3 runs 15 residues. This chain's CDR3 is CSAELLAGVIDTQYF. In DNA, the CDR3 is TGCAGTGCTGAATTACTAGCGGGAGTTATAGATACGCAGTATTTT.

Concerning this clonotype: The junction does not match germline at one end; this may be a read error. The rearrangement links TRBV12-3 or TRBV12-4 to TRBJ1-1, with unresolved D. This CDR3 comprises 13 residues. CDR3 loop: CASSLGVNTAAFF. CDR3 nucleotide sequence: TGTGCCAGCAGTTTAGGTGTAAACACTGCAGCTTTCTTT.

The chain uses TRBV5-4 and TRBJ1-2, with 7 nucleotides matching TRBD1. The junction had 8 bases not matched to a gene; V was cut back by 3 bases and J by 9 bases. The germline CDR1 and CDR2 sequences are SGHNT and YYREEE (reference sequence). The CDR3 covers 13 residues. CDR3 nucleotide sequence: TGTGCCAGCAGCTCCCGCGGGACAGAGAGCTACACCTTC. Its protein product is CASSSRGTESYTF.

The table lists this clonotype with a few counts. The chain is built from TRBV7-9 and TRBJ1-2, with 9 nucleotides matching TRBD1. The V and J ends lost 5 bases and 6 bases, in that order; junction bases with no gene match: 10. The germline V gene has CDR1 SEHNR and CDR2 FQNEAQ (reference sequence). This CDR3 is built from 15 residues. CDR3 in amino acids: CASSLAGTGKNGYTF. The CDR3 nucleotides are TGTGCCAGCAGCCTTGCCGGGACAGGGAAAAATGGCTACACCTTC.

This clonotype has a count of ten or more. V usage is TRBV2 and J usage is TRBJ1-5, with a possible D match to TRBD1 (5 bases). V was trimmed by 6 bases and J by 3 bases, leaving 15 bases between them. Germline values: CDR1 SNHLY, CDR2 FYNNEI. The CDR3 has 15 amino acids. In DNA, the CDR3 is TGTGCCAGCAGGGATCGGCCAGGGTACAATCAGCCCCAGCATTTT. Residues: CASRDRPGYNQPQHF.

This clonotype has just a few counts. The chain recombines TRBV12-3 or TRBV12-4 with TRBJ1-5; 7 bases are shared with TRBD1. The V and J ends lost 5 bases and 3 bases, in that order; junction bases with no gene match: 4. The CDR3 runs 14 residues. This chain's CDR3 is CASSPDRFNQPQHF. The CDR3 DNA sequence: TGTGCCAGCAGTCCGGACAGGTTCAATCAGCCCCAGCATTTT.